The clone carrying this TCR beta chain was recorded many times. The antigen is unknown. The V and J ends lost 4 bases and 5 bases, in that order; junction bases with no gene match: 5. The CDR3 is 15 residues long. CDR1 is SGHRS, CDR2 YFSETQ, per germline. Stable hyperthyroidism: no ophthalmopathy progression over 18 months of follow-up. Hyperthyroidism, newly diagnosed and lasting under 2 months, affected patients aged 18 to 65. This record comes from a study of T cells in Graves' hyperthyroidism and ophthalmopathy. RNA transcripts yielded amplified TCR beta CDR3 regions. During a first-round RT-PCR of the TCR CDR3, the HTBI primer set was used. TCRdb re-analysed the multiplex PCR reads in MiXCR, keeping a single row per CDR3 protein. The data contain some 550,000 distinct CDR3 sequences, more than 20% of them singletons. Points from the study as a whole: Ophthalmopathy prediction by the model preceded onset by a median approximately 6.9 months.

Sample: blood. This receptor was obtained from a man younger than 35 with Graves' hyperthyroidism. The chain employs TRBV5-1 and TRBJ2-7; TRBD2 matches at 14 bases. The CDR3 protein is CASSPGTSGGNEQYF. CDR3 DNA sequence: TGCGCCAGCAGCCCCGGGACTAGCGGGGGTAACGAGCAGTACTTC.